The 7 T cell receptor beta chains presented below share a single source sample, sequenced in a study of T cells after yellow fever vaccination (dated by TCRdb to between 2018 and 2021). Taken with the paper, the label for treatment or condition translates to: live attenuated yellow fever vaccine strain. Libraries were prepared through 5' RACE. This sample was sequenced with an Illumina NovaSeq 6000. The public reads were run again by TCRdb, first through fastp at Q25 and then through MiXCR, and only productive beta chains were kept. Each CDR3 protein appears once, grouped with its most common genes and DNA. This sample comprises 300,000 to 400,000 distinct CDR3 sequences, about 10% of them detected only once. Around 3.2% of the sample is held by the ten biggest clonotypes. The sequencing here drew on CD4+ T cells sorted from PBMCs, taken 45 days after the yellow fever booster vaccination. The receptors come from a man in his late teens or twenties who received the YFV17D yellow fever vaccine.

This clonotype showed up just a few times. The chain uses TRBV6-2 or TRBV6-3 and TRBJ2-1; D possibly corresponds to TRBD1 (6 bases). Germline V lookup: CDR1 MNHEY, CDR2 SVGEGT. This CDR3 region has 14 residues. V shed 8 bases and J shed 2 bases, with 13 bases lying between them. CDR3 in DNA: TGTGCCAGCCAGGGGTCACGAACCTACAATGAGCAGTTCTTC. This codes for CASQGSRTYNEQFF.

The gene calls are TRBV25-1 and TRBJ2-2; 12 nucleotides align to TRBD2. The CDR3 has 16 residues. Germline V gene lookup returns CDR1 MGHDK and CDR2 SYGVNS. J lost 9 bases, V lost 0 bases, and 5 bases had no gene match. The DNA for the CDR3 is TGTGCCAGCAGTGAATATCTAGCGGGGGGGCCCCGGGAGCTGTTTTTT. This sequence encodes CASSEYLAGGPRELFF.

This clonotype was seen only a few times. The chain joins TRBV12-3 or TRBV12-4 to TRBJ2-3; 9 bases match TRBD2. CDR3 length equals 14 residues. After removal of 2 bases from V and 7 bases from J, the junction contained 4 bases not matched to a gene. The CDR3 sequence: CASSLSGGYNTQYF. The DNA for the CDR3 is TGTGCCAGCAGTTTAAGCGGGGGGTATAATACGCAGTATTTT.

The CDR3 region is CASSSGALSTDTQYF. The DNA for the CDR3 is TGTGCCAGCAGTTCGGGGGCATTGAGCACAGATACGCAGTATTTT. The rearrangement links TRBV2 to TRBJ2-3; tentatively, D is TRBD1 or TRBD2 (6 bases each). Trimming stripped 5 bases from V and 0 bases from J, with 12 bases between. The CDR3 is 15 residues long. CDR1 and CDR2 from the germline V gene are SNHLY and FYNNEI.

This clonotype was found a few times. This chain joins TRBV15 and TRBJ2-1; no clear D gene. The CDR3 has 13 residues. Germline V gene sequence: CDR1 LNHNV, CDR2 YYDKDF (reference sequence). Trimming stripped 2 bases from V and 8 bases from J, with 10 bases between. CDR3 in amino acids: CATSRRTSDEQFF. In DNA, the CDR3 is TGTGCCACCAGCAGACGGACGTCTGATGAGCAGTTCTTC.

The chain is built from TRBV19 and TRBJ1-2; TRBD1 is a possible D gene (6 bases). Germline loops: CDR1 LNHDA, CDR2 SQIVND (reference sequence). With 7 bases removed from V and 2 bases from J, the gap between germline ends came to 11 bases. This CDR3 has 13 residues. The CDR3, as DNA: TGTGCCAGTACTATCGGACAGAACTATGGCTACACCTTC. Encoded protein: CASTIGQNYGYTF.

This clonotype was recorded a few times. The V and J genes are TRBV5-1 and TRBJ1-2; D is ambiguous. Germline V gives CDR1 SGHRS, CDR2 YFSETQ. V lost 0 bases to trimming and J lost 4 bases, with 10 bases between them. The CDR3 is 14 amino acids. CDR3 sequence (DNA): TGCGCCAGCAGCTTGGGGGAGCTAAGCTATGGCTACACCTTC. Translation gives CASSLGELSYGYTF.